The entry below describes one TCR beta chain. Its antigen is unidentified. The sample originates from a study of cytotoxic CD8 clonotypes in ibrutinib-treated CLL. Study summary: Sequenced samples delivered averages of 250,000 to 300,000 productive templates and around 90,000 productive rearrangements. Whole-study findings and limits: Measured clonality at baseline was greater than in age-matched healthy donors and tracked with circulating CD8+ T-cell counts. The public clonotypes identified were infrequent and showed contraction or stability on treatment. Clonality, elevated at ibrutinib response, dropped back toward baseline at progression.

The CDR3 sequence is 14 residues long. Unmatched junction bases numbered 2, after V lost 2 bases and J lost 6 bases. CDR1 is KGHSY and CDR2 is FQNENV in the germline V gene. The table came from immunoSEQ multiplex PCR; TCRdb's copy has only in-frame clones and leaves some out. Here the sample spans more than 110,000 clones, approximately 90% being singletons. This clonotype originated in a human donor with chronic lymphocytic leukemia. The input for sequencing was PBMCs, taken after 12 months of ibrutinib treatment. The V gene is TRBV16, the J gene TRBJ2-3; 10 bases are a match to TRBD1. As DNA, the CDR3 is TGTGCCAGCAGCCAACCGGGACAGGGGGATACGCAGTATTTT. It is translated as CASSQPGQGDTQYF.